This passage covers 13 T cell receptor beta chains from one sample sequenced in a study of liver allograft versus peripheral blood T cells (dated by TCRdb to 2020 to 2021). Context from the whole study: T cell receptor repertoires present within transplanted livers were compared with repertoires in the peripheral blood of liver transplant recipients.

For sequencing, an Illumina MiSeq was employed. In-frame beta chains were kept once TCRdb had trimmed the public reads at Q25 with fastp and called clones with MiXCR. Duplicate CDR3 protein sequences are folded into a single record with the most common DNA and genes. This sample comprises fewer than 10,000 distinct CDR3 sequences, roughly 18% of them detected only once. Roughly 4.5% of the sample rests with the top ten. The source of these receptors is a human patient who had a liver transplant. Donor T cells from the graft may be present among the T cells after a transplant.

In its sample, this clonotype was seen many times. This chain connects TRBV6-5 to TRBJ1-3; weak D call: TRBD1 (6 bases). Deletions cut 6 bases from V and 1 base from J, with 13 bases between. This CDR3 is built from 15 residues. The germline CDR1 and CDR2 sequences are MNHEY and SVGAGI. CDR3 region: CASRKDRISGNTIYF. For the CDR3, the DNA is TGTGCCAGCAGGAAAGACAGGATTTCTGGAAACACCATATATTTT.

Only a few counts were recorded for this clonotype. In DNA, the CDR3 is TGTGCCAGCAGCTTGGACAGAAGCTCCTACGAGCAGTACTTC. The encoded protein is CASSLDRSSYEQYF. This rearrangement joins TRBV7-9 to TRBJ2-7, with D possibly TRBD1 on 6 matching bases. Germline CDR1 reads SEHNR; CDR2 reads FQNEAQ (reference sequence). With 3 bases removed from V and 0 bases from J, the gap between germline ends came to 9 bases. CDR3 length: 14 amino acids.

This clonotype is classed as medium-sized. This rearrangement joins TRBV24-1 to TRBJ2-3, with no clear D. The CDR3 length is 12 residues. CDR1 is KGHDR and CDR2 is SFDVKD in the germline V gene. V shed 5 bases and J shed 4 bases, with 6 bases lying between them. CDR3 sequence (DNA): TGTGCCACCAGTGCCGAAGCAGATACGCAGTATTTT. Its translation is CATSAEADTQYF.

The CDR3 DNA is TGTGCCAGCAGCGCCCGAGGGGCCGGCACTGAAAAACTGTTTTTT. Translating gives CASSARGAGTEKLFF. This rearrangement joins TRBV5-4 to TRBJ1-4; perhaps TRBD1 as D (5 bases). The V and J ends lost 4 bases and 7 bases respectively, with 17 bases between them. The CDR3 covers 15 residues. Germline V gene lookup returns CDR1 SGHNT and CDR2 YYREEE (reference sequence).

By sample fraction, this clonotype is medium-sized. One end of the junction does not line up with germline, which may come from a read error. The V call is TRBV10-3, the J call TRBJ2-3, with D hard to call. The CDR3 is 12 amino acids. Germline CDR1 and CDR2: ENHRY and SYGVKD. This CDR3 reads CAISEDTNTQYF. Here the CDR3 DNA reads TGTGCCATCAGTGAGGACACAAATACGCAGTATTTT.

This clonotype is medium-sized. The chain joins TRBV19 to TRBJ1-3; D remains ambiguous. V was pared by 2 bases and J by 0 bases, with 14 bases between. The germline V gene has CDR1 LNHDA and CDR2 SQIVND (reference sequence). The CDR3 covers 17 residues. Written as DNA, the CDR3 is TGTGCCAGTAGTATATCACAGCATGATCTCTCTGGAAACACCATATATTTT. Its protein is CASSISQHDLSGNTIYF.

The V gene is TRBV27, the J gene TRBJ2-3; D possibly uses TRBD1 or TRBD2 (5 bases each). Trimming pared 4 bases from V and 4 bases from J, leaving 12 bases between. Per germline, CDR1 MNHEY and CDR2 SMNVEV (reference sequence). This CDR3 contains 14 residues. This CDR3 is CASSWGPPADTQYF. As DNA, the CDR3 is TGTGCCAGCAGTTGGGGACCGCCCGCAGATACGCAGTATTTT.

This clonotype was recorded many times. The CDR3 reads CASSLLAAEYNEQFF. The CDR3 DNA is TGTGCCAGCAGCTTGCTTGCAGCGGAATACAATGAGCAGTTCTTC. The gene calls are TRBV5-6 and TRBJ2-1, with a possible D match to TRBD2 (5 bases). V was cut by 1 base and J by 4 bases, with 12 bases left in between. The CDR3 is made up of 15 amino acids. The germline CDR1 and CDR2 sequences are SGHDT and YYEEEE.

By share, this clonotype counts as medium-sized. This chain uses TRBV15 with TRBJ2-2, with no clear D. Trimming shortened V by 1 base and J by 4 bases, and 4 bases separated the two germline ends. CDR1 is LNHNV, CDR2 YYDKDF, per germline (reference sequence). CDR3 length equals 13 residues. CDR3 coding DNA: TGTGCCACCAGCAGAGGATTCACCGGGGAGCTGTTTTTT. It encodes CATSRGFTGELFF.

In this sample, this clonotype turned up many times. J is TRBJ1-3 and V is TRBV6-5, with TRBD1 matching 8 bases. V gave up 4 bases and J gave up 3 bases; unmatched junction bases: 5. Germline loops: CDR1 MNHEY, CDR2 SVGAGI. The CDR3 has 15 amino acids. CDR3 residues: CASSLTGTGGNTIYF. The CDR3 DNA sequence: TGTGCCAGCAGTTTAACCGGGACAGGTGGAAACACCATATATTTT.

The genes are TRBV20-1 and TRBJ2-5; 12 bases map to TRBD1. The CDR3 spans 14 residues. CDR1 is DFQATT, CDR2 SNEGSKA, per germline (reference sequence). Trimming at V came to 3 bases and at J to 5 bases, leaving 4 bases not matched to a gene. The CDR3 is CSASGTGGRETQYF. CDR3 bases: TGCAGTGCTAGCGGGACAGGGGGCCGTGAGACCCAGTACTTC.

By proportion, this clonotype is medium-sized (0.01 to 0.1%). The chain combines TRBV27 with TRBJ1-5, with D unresolved. V was shortened by 6 bases and J by 4 bases, with 10 bases between the two germline ends. The CDR3 spans 13 residues. Germline lookup yields CDR1 MNHEY and CDR2 SMNVEV (reference sequence). This CDR3 reads CASRSRLNQPQHF. In DNA, the CDR3 is TGTGCCAGCAGAAGCAGACTAAATCAGCCCCAGCATTTT.

This rearrangement joins TRBV12-3 or TRBV12-4 to TRBJ2-5; 9 nucleotides align to TRBD2. V shed 1 base and J 4 bases; nucleotides not matched to a gene: 10. The CDR3 runs 17 residues. The CDR3 sequence is CASSLGLAEGYGETQYF. In DNA, the CDR3 is TGTGCCAGCAGTTTAGGACTAGCGGAGGGGTACGGAGAGACCCAGTACTTC.